This is a list of T cell receptor beta chains from one sample in a study of neurological immune-mediated disorders. Using its own MiXCR run on the 5' RACE reads, TCRdb lists one record per CDR3 protein. The repertoire holds fewer than 35,000 distinct CDR3 sequences, with around 3.2% as singletons. The specimen was PBMCs. The receptors shown here come from a woman under 40 with multiple sclerosis. CDR3s include the opening cysteine and the closing phenylalanine or tryptophan. D genes are given only for firm matches. Clone size is stated in some rows and not others, as once, few, many or a class when expanded.

cdr3_nt cdr3_aa j_call d_call clone_size v_call
TGTGCCAGCAGCTCCGGAACGTACCAAGAGACCCAGTACTTC CASSSGTYQETQYF TRBJ2-5 . many TRBV7-9
TGTGCCAGCAGGAGACAGCCTAATGAAAAACTGTTTTTT CASRRQPNEKLFF TRBJ1-4 . . TRBV7-8
TGCAGTGCTAGGCTTACTAGCGGGAGGGCAGGGAATGAGCAGTTCTTC CSARLTSGRAGNEQFF TRBJ2-1 TRBD2 many TRBV20-1
TGTGCCAGCAGTTATTTAGGGCTCCAAGAGACCCAGTACTTC CASSYLGLQETQYF TRBJ2-5 . . TRBV6-5
TGTGCCAGCAGTTCTAGCGGGCCCGCTTATCGGCAGTACTTC CASSSSGPAYRQYF TRBJ2-7 TRBD2 many TRBV27
TGTACCAGCAGGGTCGGGAGGGAAACGCAGTATTTT CTSRVGRETQYF TRBJ2-3 TRBD2 . TRBV28
TGCGCCAGCAGCTTGGGTCGGGACAGCTTTTCCTACGAGCAGTACTTC CASSLGRDSFSYEQYF TRBJ2-7 TRBD1 many TRBV5-1
TGCAGTGCTAGAGATGGGGGCGGTCAGCCCCAGCATTTT CSARDGGGQPQHF TRBJ1-5 . many TRBV20-1
TGTGCCTGGAGTTTTGGTGTCAGCGCAGATACGCAGTATTTT CAWSFGVSADTQYF TRBJ2-3 . many TRBV30
TGTGCCAGCAGCCAACGTGAGGGGGCCATCCAAAATGAGCAGTTCTTC CASSQREGAIQNEQFF TRBJ2-1 TRBD1 many TRBV4-2
TGTGCCACCGCCGGGGGGGGAGGCTACACCTTC CATAGGGGYTF TRBJ1-2 . many TRBV6-5
TGCGCCAGCAGTGCCCGGACAGGCACAGGAAGGTCCCCAGATACGCAGTATTTT CASSARTGTGRSPDTQYF TRBJ2-3 TRBD1 many TRBV10-1
TGCAGTGCTTGGACAGCAGCTAACTATGGCTACACCTTC CSAWTAANYGYTF TRBJ1-2 . many TRBV20-1
TGTGCCAGCAGTCTTTCCTTGACTAGCGGGGGGGTGCATGAGCAGTTCTTC CASSLSLTSGGVHEQFF TRBJ2-1 TRBD2 few TRBV6-6
TGCGCCAGCAGCACGGGTCCGACCTACGAGCAGTACTTC CASSTGPTYEQYF TRBJ2-7 . many TRBV5-1
TGCGCCAGCAGCTTGGGGCCCTCGACAGGCCAAGAGACCCAGTACTTC CASSLGPSTGQETQYF TRBJ2-5 . many TRBV5-1
TGTGCCAGCAGATTCTCAGGGGGGGACACTGAAGCTTTCTTT CASRFSGGDTEAFF TRBJ1-1 TRBD1 many TRBV27
TGTGCCAGCAGCGTAGTGTCGGGACTTTTCTACGAGCAGTACTTC CASSVVSGLFYEQYF TRBJ2-7 . many TRBV7-2
TGCAGTGCTAGGACCCCTTATGAGAATCAGCCCCAGAATTTT CSARTPYENQPQNF TRBJ1-5 . many TRBV20-1
TGTGCCAGCAGCCAAGGTCGGTCTAGCGGCACAGATACGCAGTATTTT CASSQGRSSGTDTQYF TRBJ2-3 . many TRBV3-1
TGCAGTGGTCCGCGTACTAGCGGGAGGAGGAGAAGCACAGATACGCAGTATTTT CSGPRTSGRRRSTDTQYF TRBJ2-3 TRBD2 many TRBV20-1
TGTGCCAGCCGTGTGAACACTGAAGCTTTCTTT CASRVNTEAFF TRBJ1-1 . many TRBV25-1
TGTGCCAGCCGGAATGGAGGGGCCGAGCAGTACTTC CASRNGGAEQYF TRBJ2-7 . many TRBV6-1